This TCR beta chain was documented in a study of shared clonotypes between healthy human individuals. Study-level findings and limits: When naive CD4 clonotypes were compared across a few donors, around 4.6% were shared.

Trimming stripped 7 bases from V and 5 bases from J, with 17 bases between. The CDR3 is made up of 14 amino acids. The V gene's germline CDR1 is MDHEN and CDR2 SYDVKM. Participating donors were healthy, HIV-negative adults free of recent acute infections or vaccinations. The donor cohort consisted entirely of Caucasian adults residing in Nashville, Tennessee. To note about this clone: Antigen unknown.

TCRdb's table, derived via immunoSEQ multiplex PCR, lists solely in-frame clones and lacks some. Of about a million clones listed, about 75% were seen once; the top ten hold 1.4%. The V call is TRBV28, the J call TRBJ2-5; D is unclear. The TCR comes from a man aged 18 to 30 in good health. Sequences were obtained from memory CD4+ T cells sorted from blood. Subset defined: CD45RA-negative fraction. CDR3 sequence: CASKEARLWETQYF. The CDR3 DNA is TGTGCCAGCAAAGAGGCCCGGTTATGGGAGACCCAGTACTTC.